Shown below are 29 T cell receptor beta chains from a single sample sequenced in a study of T cell changes during pregnancy in multiple sclerosis. The table came from immunoSEQ multiplex PCR; TCRdb's copy has only in-frame clones and leaves some out. In the table there are tens of thousands of clones, nearly 90% of which are singletons. This sample comprised CD4+ T cells from peripheral blood mononuclear cells, obtained in the third trimester of pregnancy. The receptors here all came from a female donor in good health, enrolled as a control in a pregnancy study.

The chain recombines TRBV19 with TRBJ1-4; no reliable D call. CDR3 length: 14 amino acids. The V and J ends lost 2 bases and 0 bases respectively, with 4 bases between them. Germline loops: CDR1 LNHDA, CDR2 SQIVND (reference sequence). The CDR3: CASSIQTTNEKLFF. The CDR3 region has the DNA TGTGCCAGTAGTATACAGACAACTAATGAAAAACTGTTTTTT.

The chain is built from TRBV2 and TRBJ1-5, with D possibly TRBD1 on 6 matching bases. Trimming shortened V by 6 bases and J by 6 bases, and 18 bases separated the two germline ends. CDR3 size: 15 residues. Germline V gives CDR1 SNHLY, CDR2 FYNNEI. In nucleotides, the CDR3 is TGTGCCAGCAGCTACAGGGACGGTCAGGGTCAGCCCCAGCATTTT. Translating gives CASSYRDGQGQPQHF.

The rearrangement uses TRBV30 and TRBJ2-6, with no clear D. The CDR3 totals 14 residues. Germline V CDR1 and CDR2: GTSNPN, SVGIG (reference sequence). V was pared by 0 bases and J by 3 bases, with 6 bases between. CDR3 sequence: CAWSVLIGANVLTF. CDR3 coding DNA: TGTGCCTGGAGTGTACTTATTGGGGCCAACGTCCTGACTTTC.

This clone appeared once. V gene TRBV25-1 combines with J gene TRBJ2-7; D gene uncertain. The CDR3 has 12 amino acids. CDR1 is MGHDK and CDR2 is SYGVNS in the germline V gene. Between the trimmed V and J ends, which lost 5 bases and 3 bases, there was a span of 8 bases. The CDR3 protein is CASSPLGYEQYF. The DNA for the CDR3 is TGTGCCAGCAGTCCTCTCGGCTACGAGCAGTACTTC.

This chain links TRBV7-8 with TRBJ2-2; no definite D call. Germline V lookup: CDR1 SGHVS, CDR2 FQNEAQ. CDR3 length: 12 amino acids. V was trimmed by 2 bases and J by 6 bases, leaving 4 bases between them. The chain's CDR3 is CASSLSAGELFF. CDR3 nucleotides: TGTGCCAGCAGCTTATCGGCCGGGGAGCTGTTTTTT.

This clone was observed a handful of times. V usage is TRBV25-1 and J usage is TRBJ2-1; D gene unclear. V lost 4 bases and J 10 bases, leaving 17 bases between the germline ends. The length of the CDR3 is 14 residues. CDR1 and CDR2 (germline): MGHDK, SYGVNS. The CDR3 spells CASSAKTPQEEQFF. In DNA form, the CDR3 reads TGTGCCAGCAGTGCAAAAACGCCCCAAGAGGAGCAGTTCTTC.

In DNA, the CDR3 is TGTGCCAGCAGCCCACAGGGAGATACGCAGTATTTT. Translated: CASSPQGDTQYF. The chain joins TRBV7-9 to TRBJ2-3; D might be TRBD1 (6 bases). V was trimmed by 5 bases and J by 5 bases, leaving 8 bases between them. Germline V lookup: CDR1 SEHNR, CDR2 FQNEAQ (reference sequence). The CDR3 totals 12 residues. The complete variable domain, with remaining parts taken from reference TRBV7-9 and TRBJ2-3, reads DTGVSQNPRHKITKRGQNVTFRCDPISEHNRLYWYRQTLGQGPEFLTYFQNEAQLEKSRLLSDRFSAERPKGSFSTLEIQRTEQGDSAMYLCASSPQGDTQYFGPGTRLTVL.

V and J are TRBV27 and TRBJ2-7, with D unclear. CDR3 length equals 13 residues. The germline V gene encodes CDR1 MNHEY and CDR2 SMNVEV (reference sequence). V was trimmed by 5 bases and J by 0 bases, leaving 8 bases between them. The CDR3 sequence: CASSPLTSYEQYF. The CDR3 DNA reads TGTGCCAGCAGTCCGCTAACCTCCTACGAGCAGTACTTC.

The V and J genes are TRBV6-5 and TRBJ1-4, with a possible D match to TRBD1 (6 bases). The CDR3 is 15 amino acids. Germline V gives CDR1 MNHEY, CDR2 SVGAGI. Trimming left V 0 bases short and J 10 bases short, with 15 bases between. CDR3 residues: CASSYSNRAQGKLFF. In DNA form, the CDR3 reads TGTGCCAGCAGTTACTCGAATCGGGCACAGGGAAAACTGTTTTTT.

CDR3 DNA sequence: TGTGCCTGGAGTACCGGGGGGGTACTTCTGAGTGGCTACACCTTC. It yields the protein CAWSTGGVLLSGYTF. This chain uses TRBV30 with TRBJ1-2; weak D call: TRBD1 (5 bases). Germline loops: CDR1 GTSNPN, CDR2 SVGIG (reference sequence). This CDR3 has 15 residues. V dropped 2 bases and J dropped 7 bases, with 20 bases sitting between them.

The chain links TRBV10-3 to TRBJ2-3, with 7 nucleotides matching TRBD2. The V gene end was trimmed by 6 bases and the J gene end by 2 bases; junction bases not matched to a gene: 5. The CDR3 has 14 residues. The V gene's germline CDR1 is ENHRY and CDR2 SYGVKD. CDR3 DNA sequence: TGTGCCATCAGCACTAGCGCTTACACAGATACGCAGTATTTT. It encodes CAISTSAYTDTQYF.

The CDR3 coding sequence is TGTGCCAGTAGTGAAGAGATGAACACTGAAGCTTTCTTT. It yields the protein CASSEEMNTEAFF. The rearrangement uses TRBV19 and TRBJ1-1; D unresolved. The ends were cut back, 5 bases at V and 0 bases at J, with 7 bases in the middle. CDR1 and CDR2 from the germline V gene are LNHDA and SQIVND (reference sequence). The CDR3 contains 13 residues.

The rearrangement uses TRBV19 and TRBJ1-2; maybe TRBD1 (5 bases). The CDR3 is 14 amino acids. The V gene's germline CDR1 is LNHDA and CDR2 SQIVND (reference sequence). V was clipped by 6 bases and J by 2 bases, with 13 bases between them. The CDR3 sequence is CASSFREGNYGYTF. As DNA, the CDR3 is TGTGCCAGTAGCTTCAGGGAGGGGAACTATGGCTACACCTTC.

V gene TRBV7-2 combines with J gene TRBJ2-1, with TRBD2 identical over 12 bases. The V segment lost 4 bases and the J segment 5 bases; nucleotides outside the gene matches: 0. The CDR3 covers 14 residues. CDR1 and CDR2 (germline): SGHTA, FQGNSA. The chain's CDR3 is CASSWTSGNNEQFF. In nucleotides, the CDR3 is TGTGCCAGCAGCTGGACTAGCGGGAACAATGAGCAGTTCTTC.

This CDR3 is CASSRGQGHEQFF. Here the CDR3 DNA reads TGTGCCAGCAGCAGAGGACAGGGGCATGAGCAGTTCTTC. The chain recombines TRBV5-8 with TRBJ2-1, with 9 bases aligning to TRBD1. CDR3 length equals 13 residues. V lost 4 bases to trimming and J lost 8 bases; unmatched junction nucleotides: 4. In germline, CDR1 is SGHTS, CDR2 YDEGEE. The entire variable domain, with the rest obtained from reference TRBV5-8 and TRBJ2-1, is as follows: EAGVTQSPTHLIKTRGQQATLRCSPISGHTSVYWYQQALGLGLQFLLWYDEGEERNRGNFPPRFSGRQFPNYSSELNVNALELEDSALYLCASSRGQGHEQFFGPGTRLTVL.

This chain's CDR3 is CATTSTSGRGEQYF. Here the CDR3 DNA reads TGTGCCACCACCTCTACTAGCGGGAGAGGCGAGCAGTACTTC. V usage is TRBV6-5 and J usage is TRBJ2-7, with 11 bases matching TRBD2. This CDR3 has 14 amino acids. J lost 6 bases, V lost 10 bases, and 11 bases had no gene match. Germline V gives CDR1 MNHEY, CDR2 SVGAGI.

The chain uses TRBV4-2 and TRBJ1-1; possible D gene TRBD1, 6 bases. CDR3 size: 14 residues. Per germline, CDR1 LGHNA and CDR2 YNFKEQ. Trimming cost V 0 bases and J 5 bases, with 10 bases left between them. The CDR3 protein is CASSQDGRGTEAFF. The CDR3 coding sequence is TGTGCCAGCAGCCAAGACGGGAGGGGGACTGAAGCTTTCTTT.

CDR3: CASRKGTGASSGNTIYF. CDR3 DNA sequence: TGCGCCAGCAGAAAAGGGACAGGGGCCTCGTCTGGAAACACCATATATTTT. The V and J genes are TRBV5-1 and TRBJ1-3; TRBD1 matches at 10 bases. V gave up 5 bases and J gave up 1 base; unmatched junction bases: 9. Germline V gene sequence: CDR1 SGHRS, CDR2 YFSETQ. The CDR3 is 17 residues long. The full variable domain, with the rest looked up from reference TRBV5-1 and TRBJ1-3, is KAGVTQTPRYLIKTRGQQVTLSCSPISGHRSVSWYQQTPGQGLQFLFEYFSETQRNKGNFPGRFSGRQFSNSRSEMNVSTLELGDSALYLCASRKGTGASSGNTIYFGEGSWLTVV.

The V and J genes are TRBV2 and TRBJ2-7, with TRBD1 as a possible D gene (5 bases). Germline V lookup: CDR1 SNHLY, CDR2 FYNNEI. The CDR3 is made up of 14 amino acids. Trimming removed 1 base at V and 5 bases at J, with 12 bases between. The CDR3, as DNA: TGTGCCAGCAGTGAAGGGGCAGGGATCCACGAGCAGTACTTC. Translation: CASSEGAGIHEQYF.

This clone was recorded a few times. J is TRBJ1-1 and V is TRBV2, with unresolved D. The CDR3 runs 13 residues. Germline CDR1 SNHLY, CDR2 FYNNEI. Trimming took 6 bases from V and 3 from J, leaving 11 bases between them. DNA of the CDR3: TGTGCCAGCAGGGCCGTGGTGGACACTGAAGCTTTCTTT. This codes for CASRAVVDTEAFF.

The V call is TRBV6-5, the J call TRBJ1-4, with D unresolved. Germline V gives CDR1 MNHEY, CDR2 SVGAGI. The V end lost 1 base, the J end lost 8 bases, and 17 bases lay between the germline ends. This CDR3 is 16 amino acids long. Written as DNA, the CDR3 is TGTGCCAGCAGTTACTGGGGAAGCGGTTCTGGAGAAAAACTGTTTTTT. Translation gives CASSYWGSGSGEKLFF.

This clone was observed once. The V call is TRBV5-6, the J call TRBJ2-3, with 12 bases that match TRBD2. The CDR3 is 18 residues long. The junction had 12 bases not matched to a gene; V was cut back by 2 bases and J by 5 bases. Germline CDR1 SGHDT, CDR2 YYEEEE. CDR3 DNA sequence: TGTGCCAGCAGCTTCTACCCACTAGCGGGGGGCCAGGGAGATACGCAGTATTTT. It is translated as CASSFYPLAGGQGDTQYF.

The CDR3 DNA sequence: TGTGCCAGCAGCCCACAGAGCGGGGGCTCCTACGAGCAGTACTTC. Translation gives CASSPQSGGSYEQYF. This rearrangement joins TRBV7-2 to TRBJ2-7, with TRBD2 matching 8 bases. CDR1 is SGHTA, CDR2 FQGNSA, per germline. V trimming: 5 bases; J trimming: 0 bases; junction bases outside the gene matches: 6. CDR3 length: 15 residues.

The chain carries TRBV19 and TRBJ1-1; D gene uncertain. The V gene lost 6 bases and the J gene lost 0 bases, with 5 bases spanning the gap. The CDR3 is made up of 12 amino acids. CDR1 and CDR2 (germline): LNHDA, SQIVND (reference sequence). CDR3 DNA sequence: TGTGCCAGTAGGAGTCTGAACACTGAAGCTTTCTTT. Translated, it gives CASRSLNTEAFF.

J is TRBJ1-2 and V is TRBV7-9; the match to TRBD1 covers 7 bases. The V and J ends lost 4 bases and 8 bases, in that order; junction bases with no gene match: 10. Germline values: CDR1 SEHNR, CDR2 FQNEAQ (reference sequence). CDR3 length: 14 amino acids. The CDR3 bases are TGTGCCAGCAGCTCCTACACAGGGGTGGAAGGCTACACCTTC. It specifies CASSSYTGVEGYTF.

This clone was counted between two and nine times. The chain uses TRBV5-1 and TRBJ1-1, with 7 bases aligning to TRBD1. The V segment lost 5 bases and the J segment 7 bases; nucleotides outside the gene matches: 5. This CDR3 contains 12 residues. Germline V CDR1 and CDR2: SGHRS, YFSETQ. CDR3 DNA sequence: TGCGCCAGCAGTCAGACAGGGAGTGAAGCTTTCTTT. Encoded protein: CASSQTGSEAFF. Full variable domain (remainder filled in from reference TRBV5-1 and TRBJ1-1): KAGVTQTPRYLIKTRGQQVTLSCSPISGHRSVSWYQQTPGQGLQFLFEYFSETQRNKGNFPGRFSGRQFSNSRSEMNVSTLELGDSALYLCASSQTGSEAFFGQGTRLTVV.

This clone was seen a single time. The V call is TRBV9, the J call TRBJ2-7; TRBD1 matches at 7 bases. The CDR3 covers 15 residues. With 4 bases clipped from V and 7 bases from J, the junction kept 14 bases outside the gene matches. The germline V gene has CDR1 SGDLS and CDR2 YYNGEE. CDR3 nucleotide sequence: TGTGCCAGCAGCTCAAGACAGGGCGGCTCGGGGGAGCAGTACTTC. Its protein is CASSSRQGGSGEQYF.

This chain links TRBV5-1 with TRBJ2-5, with TRBD2 matching 13 bases. Germline V CDR1 and CDR2: SGHRS, YFSETQ. V shed 4 bases and J 4 bases; nucleotides not matched to a gene: 7. The CDR3 is made up of 16 amino acids. In nucleotides, the CDR3 is TGCGCCAGCAGCAACGGACTAGCGGGGGAGGTAGAGACCCAGTACTTC. It is translated as CASSNGLAGEVETQYF. Full variable domain (rest looked up from reference TRBV5-1 and TRBJ2-5): KAGVTQTPRYLIKTRGQQVTLSCSPISGHRSVSWYQQTPGQGLQFLFEYFSETQRNKGNFPGRFSGRQFSNSRSEMNVSTLELGDSALYLCASSNGLAGEVETQYFGPGTRLLVL.

The chain couples TRBV11-3 to TRBJ2-1, with 8 nucleotides matching TRBD2. CDR3 length: 16 amino acids. After removal of 5 bases from V and 5 bases from J, the junction contained 11 bases not matched to a gene. The germline gives CDR1 SGHNT, CDR2 YENEEA. CDR3 bases: TGTGCCAGCAGCGGACACAGCGGGAGCAGGAACAATGAGCAGTTCTTC. It specifies CASSGHSGSRNNEQFF.